The table lists the clone carrying this T cell receptor beta chain with a count of one. TCRdb's copy holds only in-frame clones and misses some; the assay was immunoSEQ multiplex PCR. This table holds around 50,000 clones, around 86% found once. This sample is drawn from a study of control samples from healthy donors and cancer patients. Germline V CDR1 and CDR2: MNHEY, SVGAGI. This CDR3 region has 14 residues. V was pared by 5 bases and J by 5 bases, with 3 bases of the junction left unmatched. The chain is built from TRBV6-5 and TRBJ2-3, with 11 bases lining up with TRBD2. The sample comprised PBMCs. The TCR originated in a woman aged 45-60 years with lung cancer. For the CDR3, the DNA is TGTGCCAGCAGTATAGCGGGGGGGCAAGATACGCAGTATTTT. The encoded protein is CASSIAGGQDTQYF.